This passage covers 32 T cell receptor beta chains from one sample sequenced in a study of PD-1 blockade in mismatch repair-deficient tumors. The assay was immunoSEQ multiplex PCR, and TCRdb's table has in-frame clones only and misses some. The repertoire holds roughly 48,000 clones, with more than 65% as singletons. This sample comprised PBMCs, obtained before pembrolizumab treatment. Receptors originate from an adult with mismatch repair-deficient cancer.

The sample holds one count of this clone. The chain carries TRBV19 and TRBJ1-2; D unresolved. The CDR3 length is 14 residues. The V and J ends lost 6 bases and 6 bases respectively, with 17 bases between them. Looked up from germline, CDR1 is LNHDA and CDR2 is SQIVND (reference sequence). DNA of the CDR3: TGTGCCAGTAGCACTGGCAGAAAAATGGATGGCTACACCTTC. Its protein product is CASSTGRKMDGYTF.

Concerning this clone itself: The junction departs from germline at one end; a sequencing error may be responsible. The chain uses TRBV5-1 and TRBJ2-2; D gene ambiguous. Germline lookup yields CDR1 SGHRS and CDR2 YFSETQ. This CDR3 spans 16 amino acids. Here the CDR3 DNA reads TGCGCCAGCAGCCCCTTCGACGCGCGAAACATCGGGGAGCTGTTTTTT. Translated, it gives CASSPFDARNIGELFF.

The rearrangement joins TRBV5-4 to TRBJ2-1; D possibly corresponds to TRBD1 (6 bases). V was clipped by 4 bases and J by 8 bases, with 13 bases between them. The length of the CDR3 is 13 residues. Germline CDR1 and CDR2: SGHNT and YYREEE (reference sequence). The CDR3 nucleotides are TGTGCCAGCAGCATAGGGACAATATATGAGCAGTTCTTC. It codes for CASSIGTIYEQFF.

The rearrangement uses TRBV5-1 and TRBJ1-4; D gene unclear. This CDR3 is built from 13 residues. Germline V gene lookup returns CDR1 SGHRS and CDR2 YFSETQ. V lost 0 bases and J 8 bases, leaving 8 bases between the germline ends. CDR3 sequence reads: CASSLEWEEKLFF. As DNA, the CDR3 is TGCGCCAGCAGCTTGGAGTGGGAGGAAAAACTGTTTTTT.

The chain joins TRBV11-3 to TRBJ2-2; 7 bases align to TRBD1. Per the germline V gene, CDR1 is SGHNT and CDR2 is YENEEA. The J segment lost 4 bases and the V segment lost 1 base, leaving 3 bases of the junction unmatched. The CDR3 covers 15 residues. The CDR3 nucleotides are TGTGCCAGCAGCTTAGTGTCAGGGGGCACCGGGGAGCTGTTTTTT. It translates to CASSLVSGGTGELFF. The full variable domain, completed using reference TRBV11-3 and TRBJ2-2, is EAGVVQSPRYKIIEKKQPVAFWCNPISGHNTLYWYLQNLGQGPELLIRYENEEAVDDSQLPKDRFSAERLKGVDSTLKIQPAELGDSAVYLCASSLVSGGTGELFFGEGSRLTVL.

CDR3 region: CASSVEGTSGGVDTQYF. The CDR3 region has the DNA TGTGCCAGCAGCGTAGAGGGGACTAGCGGGGGGGTGGATACGCAGTATTTT. The chain employs TRBV9 and TRBJ2-3; 16 positions match TRBD2. Germline trimming cut 0 bases from V and 6 bases from J; bases unmatched to any gene: 4. Germline V CDR1 and CDR2: SGDLS, YYNGEE. The CDR3 sequence is 17 residues long. The full variable domain, in which reference TRBV9 and TRBJ2-3 provide the parts outside the CDR3, is DSGVTQTPKHLITATGQRVTLRCSPRSGDLSVYWYQQSLDQGLQFLIQYYNGEERAKGNILERFSAQQFPDLHSELNLSSLELGDSALYFCASSVEGTSGGVDTQYFGPGTRLTVL.

This clone has a handful of counts. This sequence joins TRBV19 and TRBJ2-7; 10 bases map to TRBD1. CDR1 LNHDA and CDR2 SQIVND come from the germline V gene (reference sequence). There are 14 residues in the CDR3. The junction had 2 bases not matched to a gene; V was cut back by 1 base and J by 5 bases. The CDR3 DNA follows: TGTGCCAGTAGTATAGTGACAGGGGGCCACGAGCAGTACTTC. Protein sequence: CASSIVTGGHEQYF.

V usage is TRBV7-2 and J usage is TRBJ2-5; a weak D match, TRBD2 (5 bases). The CDR3 covers 13 residues. CDR1 is SGHTA, CDR2 FQGNSA, per germline. Trimming left V 3 bases short and J 3 bases short, with 8 bases between. The CDR3 bases are TGTGCCAGCAGCTTTGGGCGGGAAGAGACCCAGTACTTC. Translating gives CASSFGREETQYF.

The V and J genes are TRBV5-1 and TRBJ2-1, with 10 bases that match TRBD2. Trimming removed 1 base from V and 9 bases from J; junction bases left unmatched: 19. Germline assignment: CDR1 SGHRS and CDR2 YFSETQ. The CDR3 sequence is 19 residues long. This chain's CDR3 is CASSLSSGSYTGDISEQFF. CDR3 DNA sequence: TGCGCCAGCAGCTTGTCTAGCGGGAGCTATACGGGGGATATTTCTGAGCAGTTCTTC.

The chain carries TRBV12-5 and TRBJ2-7; perhaps TRBD2 as D (5 bases). CDR3 length equals 16 residues. The V gene's germline CDR1 is LGHNT and CDR2 FRNRAP. Trimming removed 0 bases at V and 5 bases at J, with 17 bases between. CDR3 loop: CASGLVLGPGSHEQYF. In DNA form, the CDR3 reads TGTGCTAGTGGTTTGGTACTAGGTCCGGGGAGCCACGAGCAGTACTTC. The whole variable domain, filled in from reference TRBV12-5 and TRBJ2-7, reads DARVTQTPRHKVTEMGQEVTMRCQPILGHNTVFWYRQTMMQGLELLAYFRNRAPLDDSGMPKDRFSAEMPDATLATLKIQPSEPRDSAVYFCASGLVLGPGSHEQYFGPGTRLTVT.

In this sample, this clone turned up a few times. This sequence joins TRBV7-9 and TRBJ1-4, with D perhaps matching TRBD1 (5 bases). Germline V gene lookup returns CDR1 SEHNR and CDR2 FQNEAQ (reference sequence). V lost 5 bases, J lost 2 bases, and 18 bases lay in between. The CDR3 consists of 17 residues. CDR3 coding DNA: TGTGCCAGCAGCATCTATGCGGCAGGGTTTACTAATGAAAAACTGTTTTTT. Its translation is CASSIYAAGFTNEKLFF.

The V and J genes are TRBV9 and TRBJ2-1; tentative D call: TRBD2 (6 bases). The CDR3 has 13 amino acids. The germline V and J ends were trimmed by 4 bases and 5 bases, with 10 bases remaining between them. Per the germline V gene, CDR1 is SGDLS and CDR2 is YYNGEE. In DNA form, the CDR3 reads TGTGCCAGCAGCACCGGGACTCACAATGAGCAGTTCTTC. Protein sequence: CASSTGTHNEQFF.

The V call is TRBV2, the J call TRBJ2-1, with TRBD2 matching over 8 bases. The CDR3 spans 15 residues. V gave up 11 bases and J gave up 9 bases; unmatched junction bases: 18. Germline CDR1 reads SNHLY; CDR2 reads FYNNEI. This chain's CDR3 is CARTSREGNIFEQFF. CDR3 nucleotides: TGTGCCCGAACTTCCCGGGAGGGCAATATTTTTGAGCAGTTCTTC.

This clone came up a few times. The J gene is TRBJ2-3, the V gene TRBV4-1; D may be TRBD2 (5 bases). The germline gives CDR1 MGHRA, CDR2 YSYEKL. V gave up 7 bases and J gave up 0 bases, with 11 bases separating them. The CDR3 length is 14 residues. Here the CDR3 reads CASKGGLSTDTQYF. Written as DNA, the CDR3 is TGCGCCAGCAAAGGCGGACTTAGCACAGATACGCAGTATTTT.

This clone has a count of ten or more. The chain uses TRBV7-2 and TRBJ2-1; 13 nucleotides line up with TRBD2. V lost 5 bases and J lost 7; bases outside the gene matches: 8. The germline V gene encodes CDR1 SGHTA and CDR2 FQGNSA. CDR3 length equals 16 residues. CDR3 sequence (DNA): TGTGCCAGCAGCGGGAGGACTAGCGGGAGTAATAATGAGCAGTTCTTC. This sequence encodes CASSGRTSGSNNEQFF.

The V gene is TRBV16, the J gene TRBJ1-1; no firm D call. Germline lookup yields CDR1 KGHSY and CDR2 FQNENV. The length of the CDR3 is 15 residues. The V and J ends lost 0 bases and 5 bases respectively, with 13 bases between them. The DNA for the CDR3 is TGTGCCAGCAGCCAATCAGGCAAGCTGGAAACTGAAGCTTTCTTT. Its translation is CASSQSGKLETEAFF.

This clone has only a few counts. The chain links TRBV7-9 to TRBJ2-7, with D unclear. The CDR3 is made up of 14 amino acids. The germline gives CDR1 SEHNR, CDR2 FQNEAQ (reference sequence). The V end lost 5 bases, the J end lost 0 bases, and 11 bases lay between the germline ends. The CDR3: CASSPGRTSYEQYF. CDR3 coding DNA: TGTGCCAGCAGCCCAGGACGGACCTCCTACGAGCAGTACTTC.

In DNA, the CDR3 is TGTGCCAGCAGCGGGGGCGGCACAGATACGCAGTATTTT. Encoded protein: CASSGGGTDTQYF. The J gene is TRBJ2-3, the V gene TRBV9; D perhaps matches TRBD1 (5 bases). The CDR3 consists of 13 residues. Germline values: CDR1 SGDLS, CDR2 YYNGEE. The V and J ends lost 3 bases and 1 base respectively, with 6 bases between them.

The chain combines TRBV2 with TRBJ1-5, with TRBD1 matching over 8 bases. The CDR3 is 14 amino acids. The J segment lost 1 base and the V segment lost 6 bases, leaving 2 bases of the junction unmatched. The germline gives CDR1 SNHLY, CDR2 FYNNEI. CDR3 sequence: CASSAGGSNQPQHF. Here the CDR3 DNA reads TGTGCCAGCAGCGCAGGGGGCAGCAATCAGCCCCAGCATTTT. Full variable domain (missing parts from reference TRBV2 and TRBJ1-5): EPEVTQTPSHQVTQMGQEVILRCVPISNHLYFYWYRQILGQKVEFLVSFYNNEISEKSEIFDDQFSVERPDGSNFTLKIRSTKLEDSAMYFCASSAGGSNQPQHFGDGTRLSIL.

A remark on this clone: The germline gene is not matched at one end of the junction; a read error may be the cause. The CDR3 region is CASSQALERASNEQFF. CDR3 nucleotide sequence: TGCGCCAGCAGCCAAGCTTTAGAAAGGGCGTCCAATGAGCAGTTCTTC. J is TRBJ2-1 and V is TRBV5-4; the D is unclear. Germline CDR1 is SGHNT and CDR2 is YYREEE (reference sequence). CDR3 size: 16 residues. The complete variable domain, with remaining parts taken from reference TRBV5-4 and TRBJ2-1, reads ETGVTQSPTHLIKTRGQQVTLRCSSQSGHNTVSWYQQALGQGPQFIFQYYREEENGRGNFPPRFSGLQFPNYSSELNVNALELDDSALYLCASSQALERASNEQFFGPGTRLTVL.

Only a few counts were recorded for this clone. The chain links TRBV27 to TRBJ2-5, with D possibly being TRBD1 or TRBD2 (5 bases each). The CDR3 loop spans 14 amino acids. Trimming shortened V by 10 bases and J by 1 base, and 16 bases separated the two germline ends. Germline V gives CDR1 MNHEY, CDR2 SMNVEV (reference sequence). The CDR3 sequence: CATGTLKSQETQYF. The CDR3 coding sequence is TGTGCCACCGGGACCCTCAAGAGCCAAGAGACCCAGTACTTC.

In this sample, this clone turned up a few times. This sequence joins TRBV19 and TRBJ2-7, with 9 bases identical to TRBD1. Germline-derived CDR1 and CDR2 are LNHDA and SQIVND (reference sequence). After removal of 9 bases from V and 0 bases from J, the junction contained 9 bases not matched to a gene. This CDR3 comprises 15 residues. CDR3 region: CASSSRTGDSYEQYF. CDR3 DNA sequence: TGTGCCAGCTCATCAAGGACAGGGGACTCCTACGAGCAGTACTTC.

The chain has TRBV7-9 and TRBJ2-7; the match to TRBD2 covers 10 bases. The germline V gene encodes CDR1 SEHNR and CDR2 FQNEAQ (reference sequence). Trimming took 5 bases from V and 1 from J; bases not matched to a gene: 2. The CDR3 has 14 residues. The CDR3 nucleotides are TGTGCCAGCAGCAATAGCGGGAGGTCCTACGAGCAGTACTTC. It encodes CASSNSGRSYEQYF. The full variable domain, completed using reference TRBV7-9 and TRBJ2-7, is DTGVSQNPRHKITKRGQNVTFRCDPISEHNRLYWYRQTLGQGPEFLTYFQNEAQLEKSRLLSDRFSAERPKGSFSTLEIQRTEQGDSAMYLCASSNSGRSYEQYFGPGTRLTVT.

The chain is built from TRBV9 and TRBJ2-1; 11 bases map to TRBD2. The CDR3 has 19 residues. Germline CDR1 reads SGDLS; CDR2 reads YYNGEE. V was clipped by 0 bases and J by 7 bases; unmatched bases: 15. CDR3 bases: TGTGCCAGCAGCGTAGCCGATTTTAGCGGGAGGGCGAAAGGGAATGAGCAGTTCTTC. This sequence encodes CASSVADFSGRAKGNEQFF.

This clone was observed a single time. J is TRBJ2-1 and V is TRBV5-1; D uncertain. Germline-derived CDR1 and CDR2 are SGHRS and YFSETQ. CDR3 size: 14 residues. V gave up 1 base and J gave up 5 bases, with 10 bases separating them. The CDR3 DNA is TGCGCCAGCAGCTTGAACGCCTATAACAATGAGCAGTTCTTC. Translated, it gives CASSLNAYNNEQFF.

J is TRBJ2-1 and V is TRBV9, with D unresolved. The length of the CDR3 is 14 residues. CDR1 is SGDLS, CDR2 YYNGEE, per germline. Trimming removed 3 bases from V and 8 bases from J, with 15 bases in between. Here the CDR3 DNA reads TGTGCCAGCAGCGCTTCTGTGGCCTCGGATGAGCAGTTCTTC. It translates to CASSASVASDEQFF.

To note about this clone: One junction end disagrees with the germline gene, perhaps due to a read error. Other DNA sequences of this sample code for an identical CDR3. The chain is built from TRBV27 and TRBJ2-7; possibly TRBD1 or TRBD2 for D (5 bases each). The CDR3 covers 15 residues. CDR1 is MNHEY and CDR2 is SMNVEV in the germline V gene (reference sequence). The DNA for the CDR3 is TGTGCCAGCAGTCAACGACGGGACGGCTCCTACGAACAGTACTTC. It specifies CASSQRRDGSYEQYF.

The chain combines TRBV19 with TRBJ2-7, with 9 bases fitting TRBD2. The CDR3 sequence is 16 residues long. Germline V lookup: CDR1 LNHDA, CDR2 SQIVND (reference sequence). Germline trimming cut 7 bases from V and 3 bases from J; bases unmatched to any gene: 13. In DNA form, the CDR3 reads TGTGCCAGTACCGGAGCGGCTAGCGGGATGATCTACGAGCAGTACTTC. Its translation: CASTGAASGMIYEQYF.

The chain couples TRBV4-1 to TRBJ2-2; possibly TRBD2 for D (5 bases). There are 16 residues in the CDR3. The germline V and J ends were trimmed by 0 bases and 6 bases, with 14 bases remaining between them. The V gene's germline CDR1 is MGHRA and CDR2 YSYEKL. The CDR3 protein is CASSQDWLAAAGELFF. The CDR3 coding sequence is TGCGCCAGCAGCCAAGATTGGCTAGCCGCGGCCGGGGAGCTGTTTTTT.

The J gene is TRBJ1-4, the V gene TRBV7-2; D uncertain. The CDR3 sequence is 11 residues long. Germline CDR1 is SGHTA and CDR2 is FQGNSA. Between the trimmed V and J ends, which lost 2 bases and 7 bases, there was a span of 2 bases. The CDR3 loop reads CASSLSEKLFF. CDR3 nucleotides: TGTGCCAGCAGCTTAAGTGAAAAACTGTTTTTT.

The chain carries TRBV7-2 and TRBJ1-2; TRBD1 aligns across 9 bases. J was trimmed by 8 bases and V by 4 bases; bases with no gene match: 14. The CDR3 contains 16 residues. Looked up from germline, CDR1 is SGHTA and CDR2 is FQGNSA. The CDR3, as DNA: TGTGCCAGCAGCTCGACTACACTGGGACAGGGTTGGGGCTACACCTTC. Translating it yields CASSSTTLGQGWGYTF. The whole variable domain, remainder taken from reference TRBV7-2 and TRBJ1-2, is GAGVSQSPSNKVTEKGKDVELRCDPISGHTALYWYRQSLGQGLEFLIYFQGNSAPDKSGLPSDRFSAERTGGSVSTLTIQRTQQEDSAVYLCASSSTTLGQGWGYTFGSGTRLTVV.

This chain connects TRBV6-5 to TRBJ2-1; D is uncertain. Between the trimmed V and J ends, which lost 5 bases and 12 bases, there was a span of 8 bases. Per germline, CDR1 MNHEY and CDR2 SVGAGI. There are 10 residues in the CDR3. This chain's CDR3 is CASSETWQFF. CDR3 sequence (DNA): TGTGCCAGCAGTGAAACTTGGCAGTTCTTC.